This T cell receptor beta chain is from a study of CD8 T cells in ankylosing spondylitis listed by TCRdb under 2017. About the full investigation: T cell receptor beta repertoires were profiled in healthy donors and ankylosing spondylitis patients so that disease-linked TCR variants could be found. The full study cohort comprised 25 ankylosing spondylitis patients and 110 or so healthy donors. Peripheral blood was sampled, and synovial fluid was additionally collected from ankylosing spondylitis patients.

The sample was run on an Illumina HiSeq 2500. Quantitative 5'-RACE with molecular barcodes was used to prepare TCR beta libraries. Concerning the study's data processing: To identify disease-linked TCR variants, a new computational method was used, one built on a probabilistic model of VDJ rearrangement. TCRdb redid the processing of the public reads, applying fastp at Q25 and MiXCR, and retained in-frame beta chains. Entries that share a CDR3 protein sequence are merged under the most common genes and DNA. These V and J calls originate from TCRdb's pipeline instead of the authors' own analysis. The sample includes a few hundred thousand distinct CDR3 sequences, with roughly 13% observed a single time. 6.8% of the sample belongs to the ten largest clones. This clonotype showed up just a few times. It has no known antigen specificity. Base qualities are not at hand, and no much larger clone is one base apart.

The paper as a whole reports these results and caveats: A TCR beta motif of fewer than 10 highly homologous amino acid variants appeared characteristic of blood from ankylosing spondylitis patients. Some TCR beta motif variants had previously been reported in synovial fluid and blood of reactive arthritis patients, which suggested common disease-initiation mechanisms. The disease-linked clones were reported as significantly enriched in matched synovial fluid samples from ankylosing spondylitis patients. The disease-linked clones had a CD8+ phenotype and were found at relatively low frequencies in peripheral blood.

The CDR3 spans 16 residues, from the cysteine through the phenylalanine. Only CDR3 DNA is held: 48 bases, read in frame from base 1. V drops 3 bases and J drops 3 bases, leaving 15 bases in between. Looking up the germline V gene (reference sequence) yields CDR1 LNHDA and CDR2 SQIVND. The sequence joins TRBV19 to TRBJ1-5; possibly the D gene is TRBD1, per 6 matching bases. The TCR originated in a male donor with ankylosing spondylitis. The specimen sequenced was blood, either unsorted or a sorted T cell fraction (not recorded which). The DNA reads TGTGCCAGTAGTATCCGTACAGACAGGTTCAATCAGCCCCAGCATTTT. It is translated as CASSIRTDRFNQPQHF.